This T cell receptor (beta chain) is drawn from a study of blood T cell repertoires in COVID-19. V was shortened by 4 bases and J by 6 bases, with 21 bases between the two germline ends. CDR1 LGHDT and CDR2 YNNKEL come from the germline V gene (reference sequence). This CDR3 spans 16 amino acids. The protocol was immunoSEQ multiplex PCR, while the TCRdb copy is restricted to in-frame clones and leaves out a portion. The data show 37,000 or so clones, around 90% seen once. Sequencing input: peripheral blood. This TCR came from a human donor in a cohort sampled during active COVID-19. The chain carries TRBV3-1 (or the pseudogene TRBV3-2) and TRBJ1-2; TRBD1 is a possible D gene (6 bases). The CDR3 nucleotides read TGTGCCAGCAGCCCCTATTACCCTGGACAGCGCCATGGCTACACCTTC. Encoded protein: CASSPYYPGQRHGYTF.